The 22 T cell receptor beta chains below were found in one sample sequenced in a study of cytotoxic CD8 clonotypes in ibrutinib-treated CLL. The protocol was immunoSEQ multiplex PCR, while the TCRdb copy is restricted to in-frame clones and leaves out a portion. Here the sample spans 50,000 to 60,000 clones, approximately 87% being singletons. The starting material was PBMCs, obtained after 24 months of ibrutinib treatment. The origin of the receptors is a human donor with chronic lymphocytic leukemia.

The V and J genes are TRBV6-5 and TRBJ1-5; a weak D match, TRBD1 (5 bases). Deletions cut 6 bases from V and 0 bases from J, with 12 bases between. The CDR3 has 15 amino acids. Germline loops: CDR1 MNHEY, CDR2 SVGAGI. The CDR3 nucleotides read TGTGCCAGCAGCATAGACAGTTATAGCAATCAGCCCCAGCATTTT. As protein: CASSIDSYSNQPQHF.

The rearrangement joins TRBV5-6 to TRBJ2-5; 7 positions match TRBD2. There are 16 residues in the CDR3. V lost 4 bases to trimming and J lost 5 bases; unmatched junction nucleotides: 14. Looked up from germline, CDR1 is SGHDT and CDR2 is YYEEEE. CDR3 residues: CASSKTLTSSTETQYF. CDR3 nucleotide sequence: TGTGCCAGCAGCAAGACCCTGACTAGCTCCACGGAGACCCAGTACTTC.

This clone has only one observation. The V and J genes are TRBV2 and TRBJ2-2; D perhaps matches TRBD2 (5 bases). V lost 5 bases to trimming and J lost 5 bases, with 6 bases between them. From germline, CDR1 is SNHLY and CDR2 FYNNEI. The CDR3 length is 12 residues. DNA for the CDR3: TGTGCCAGCAGTATAGCGACCGGGGAGCTGTTTTTT. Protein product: CASSIATGELFF.

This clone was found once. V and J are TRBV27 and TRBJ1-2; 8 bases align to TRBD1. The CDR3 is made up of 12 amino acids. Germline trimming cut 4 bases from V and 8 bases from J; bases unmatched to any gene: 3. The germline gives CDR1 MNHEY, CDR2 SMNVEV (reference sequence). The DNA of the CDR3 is TGTGCCAGCAGTTCCAGGGGGCACGGCTACACCTTC. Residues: CASSSRGHGYTF.

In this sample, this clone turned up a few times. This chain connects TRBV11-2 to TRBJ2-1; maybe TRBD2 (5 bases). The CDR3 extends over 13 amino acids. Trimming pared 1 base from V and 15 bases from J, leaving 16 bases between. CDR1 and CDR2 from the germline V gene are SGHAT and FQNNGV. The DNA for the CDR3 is TGTGCCAGCAGCTTAGCTTTAGAAATAGCGCTGTTCTTC. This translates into CASSLALEIALFF.

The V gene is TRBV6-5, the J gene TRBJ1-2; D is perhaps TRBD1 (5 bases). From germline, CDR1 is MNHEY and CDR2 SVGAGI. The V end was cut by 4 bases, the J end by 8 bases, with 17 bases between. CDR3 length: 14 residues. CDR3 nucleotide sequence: TGTGCCAGCAGTTCGGGACCATTGTCAACCGGCTACACCTTC. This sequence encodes CASSSGPLSTGYTF.

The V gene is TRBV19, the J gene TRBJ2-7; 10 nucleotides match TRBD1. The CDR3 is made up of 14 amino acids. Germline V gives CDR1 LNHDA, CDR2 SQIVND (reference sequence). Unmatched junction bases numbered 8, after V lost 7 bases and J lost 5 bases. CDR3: CASNTGTGANEQYF. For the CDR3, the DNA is TGTGCCAGTAACACCGGGACAGGGGCTAACGAGCAGTACTTC.

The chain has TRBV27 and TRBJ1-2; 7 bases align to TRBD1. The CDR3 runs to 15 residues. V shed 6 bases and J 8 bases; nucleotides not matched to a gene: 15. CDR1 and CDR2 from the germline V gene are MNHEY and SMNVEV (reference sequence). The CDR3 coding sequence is TGTGCCAGCAGACGAGGAGGGGGCGAAGTGGTAGGCTACACCTTC. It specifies CASRRGGGEVVGYTF.

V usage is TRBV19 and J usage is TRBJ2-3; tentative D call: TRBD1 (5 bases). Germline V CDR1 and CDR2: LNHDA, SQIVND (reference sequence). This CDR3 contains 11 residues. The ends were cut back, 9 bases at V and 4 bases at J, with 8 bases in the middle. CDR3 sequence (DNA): TGTGCCAGCAGGGTGGCAGATACGCAGTATTTT. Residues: CASRVADTQYF.

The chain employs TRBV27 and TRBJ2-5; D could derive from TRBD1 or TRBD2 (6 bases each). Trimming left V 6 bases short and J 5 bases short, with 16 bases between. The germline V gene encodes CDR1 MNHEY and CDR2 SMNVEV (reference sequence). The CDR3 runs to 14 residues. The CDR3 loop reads CASSRRGGEETQYF. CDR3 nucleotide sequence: TGTGCCAGCAGCCGCAGGGGAGGCGAGGAGACCCAGTACTTC.

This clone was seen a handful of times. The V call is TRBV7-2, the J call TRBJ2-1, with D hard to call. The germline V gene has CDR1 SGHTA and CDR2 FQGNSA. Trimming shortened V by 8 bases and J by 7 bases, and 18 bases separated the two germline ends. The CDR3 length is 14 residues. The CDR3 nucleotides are TGTGCCAGCGGTTATCGTGGAGCCGCTAATGAGCAGTTCTTC. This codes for CASGYRGAANEQFF.

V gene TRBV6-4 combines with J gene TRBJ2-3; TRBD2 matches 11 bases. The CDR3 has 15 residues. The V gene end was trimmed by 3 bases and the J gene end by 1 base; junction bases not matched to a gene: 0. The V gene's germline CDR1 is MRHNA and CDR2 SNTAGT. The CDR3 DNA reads TGTGCCAGCAGTGAGACTAGCGGGGGCACAGATACGCAGTATTTT. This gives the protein CASSETSGGTDTQYF.

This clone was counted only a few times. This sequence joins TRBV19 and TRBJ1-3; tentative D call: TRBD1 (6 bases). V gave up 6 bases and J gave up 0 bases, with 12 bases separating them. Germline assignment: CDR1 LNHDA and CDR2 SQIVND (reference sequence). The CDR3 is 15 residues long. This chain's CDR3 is CASSRQATSGNTIYF. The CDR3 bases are TGTGCCAGTAGCAGACAGGCGACCTCTGGAAACACCATATATTTT.

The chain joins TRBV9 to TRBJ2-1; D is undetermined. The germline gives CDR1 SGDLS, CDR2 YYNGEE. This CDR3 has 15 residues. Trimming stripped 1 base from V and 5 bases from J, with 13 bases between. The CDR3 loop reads CASSVRATFNNEQFF. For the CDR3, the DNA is TGTGCCAGCAGCGTACGAGCGACGTTCAACAATGAGCAGTTCTTC. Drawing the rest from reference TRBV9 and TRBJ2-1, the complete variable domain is DSGVTQTPKHLITATGQRVTLRCSPRSGDLSVYWYQQSLDQGLQFLIQYYNGEERAKGNILERFSAQQFPDLHSELNLSSLELGDSALYFCASSVRATFNNEQFFGPGTRLTVL.

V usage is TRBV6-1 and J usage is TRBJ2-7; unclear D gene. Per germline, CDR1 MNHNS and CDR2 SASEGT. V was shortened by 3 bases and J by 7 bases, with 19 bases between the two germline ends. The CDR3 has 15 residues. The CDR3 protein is CASSEGTLRTGEQYF. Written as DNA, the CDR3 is TGTGCCAGCAGTGAGGGAACGCTTCGTACGGGTGAGCAGTACTTC.

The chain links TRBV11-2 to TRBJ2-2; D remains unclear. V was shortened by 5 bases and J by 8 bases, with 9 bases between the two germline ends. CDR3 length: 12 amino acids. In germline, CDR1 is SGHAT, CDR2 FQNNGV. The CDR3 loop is CASSPRLGELFF. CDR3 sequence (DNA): TGTGCCAGCAGCCCCCGGTTAGGGGAGCTGTTTTTT.

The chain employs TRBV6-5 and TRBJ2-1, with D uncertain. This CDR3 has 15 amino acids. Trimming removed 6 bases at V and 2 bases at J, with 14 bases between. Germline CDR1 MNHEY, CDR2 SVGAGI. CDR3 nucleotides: TGTGCCAGCAGAGAGTCGGGCCGTACCTACAATGAGCAGTTCTTC. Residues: CASRESGRTYNEQFF.

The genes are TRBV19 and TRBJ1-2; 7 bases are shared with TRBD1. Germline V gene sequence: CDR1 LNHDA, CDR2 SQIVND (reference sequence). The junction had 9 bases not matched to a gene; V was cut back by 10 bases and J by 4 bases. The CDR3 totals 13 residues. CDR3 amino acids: CATSGQPTYGYTF. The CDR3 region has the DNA TGTGCCACCTCGGGACAGCCTACCTATGGCTACACCTTC. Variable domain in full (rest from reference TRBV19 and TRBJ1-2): DGGITQSPKYLFRKEGQNVTLSCEQNLNHDAMYWYRQDPGQGLRLIYYSQIVNDFQKGDIAEGYSVSREKKESFPLTVTSAQKNPTAFYLCATSGQPTYGYTFGSGTRLTVV.

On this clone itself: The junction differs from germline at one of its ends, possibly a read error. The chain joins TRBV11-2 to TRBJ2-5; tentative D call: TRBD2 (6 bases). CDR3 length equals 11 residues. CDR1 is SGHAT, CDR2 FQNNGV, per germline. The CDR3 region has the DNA TGTGCCAGCAGCGTTCGGGAGATCCAGTACTTC. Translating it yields CASSVREIQYF.

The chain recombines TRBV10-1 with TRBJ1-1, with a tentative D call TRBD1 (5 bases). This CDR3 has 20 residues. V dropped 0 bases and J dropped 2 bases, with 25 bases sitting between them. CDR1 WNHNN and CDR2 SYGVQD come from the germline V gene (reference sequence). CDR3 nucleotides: TGCGCCAGCAGTGAGTCTACTCACCGATATGGGGACGGAAGAAACACTGAAGCTTTCTTT. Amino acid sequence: CASSESTHRYGDGRNTEAFF.

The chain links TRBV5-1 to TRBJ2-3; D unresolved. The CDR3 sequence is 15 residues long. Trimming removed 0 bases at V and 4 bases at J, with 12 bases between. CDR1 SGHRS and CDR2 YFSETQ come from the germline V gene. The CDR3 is CASSLVPRAPDTQYF. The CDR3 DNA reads TGCGCCAGCAGCTTGGTTCCTCGGGCGCCAGATACGCAGTATTTT.

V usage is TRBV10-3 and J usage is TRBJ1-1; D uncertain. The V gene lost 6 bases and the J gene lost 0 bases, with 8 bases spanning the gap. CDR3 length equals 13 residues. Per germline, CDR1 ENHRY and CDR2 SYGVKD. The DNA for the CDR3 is TGTGCCATCAGGCCTACAGTGAACACTGAAGCTTTCTTT. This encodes CAIRPTVNTEAFF.